The clone carrying this TCR beta chain has a single count. This entry belongs to a study of shared clonotypes between healthy human individuals. The table came from immunoSEQ multiplex PCR; TCRdb's copy has only in-frame clones and leaves some out. Of approximately 1.4 million clones in the sample, nearly 99% were seen once. The sample taken for sequencing was naive CD4+ T cells sorted from blood. Subset: CD45RA+ positively selected. The receptor was isolated from a young man in good health.

The CDR3: CASSPGQRLQETQYF. In nucleotides, the CDR3 is TGCGCCAGCAGTCCGGGACAGCGACTCCAAGAGACCCAGTACTTC. The chain has TRBV10-1 and TRBJ2-5, with 7 bases fitting TRBD1. This CDR3 spans 15 amino acids. The germline V gene encodes CDR1 WNHNN and CDR2 SYGVQD (reference sequence). V lost 5 bases to trimming and J lost 1 base; unmatched junction nucleotides: 7.